This paragraph reports one T cell receptor (beta chain). The trim removed 4 bases at V and 4 bases at J, leaving 6 bases unmatched. The germline V gene has CDR1 SGHTA and CDR2 FQGNSA. The CDR3 is 14 residues long. These data are taken from a study of blood T cell repertoires in COVID-19. Study details: Italy, Spain and the United States were the sources of the convalescent and acute COVID-19 samples. In each case, the material was cDNA or gDNA derived from T cells, B-cell-depleted T cells, or PBMCs.

Per the original data handling: The assay estimated nucleated cells by amplifying reference gene primers. TCRdb's table, derived via immunoSEQ multiplex PCR, lists solely in-frame clones and lacks some. V, J and clone size were drawn from that table, and D and trimming were deduced from the DNA. The table shows roughly 240,000 clones, with around 88% occurring only once. The specimen was peripheral blood. The receptor was derived from a woman of 80 years or more with COVID-19, enrolled during active disease. The J gene is TRBJ1-1, the V gene TRBV7-2, with TRBD1 matching over 7 bases. Here the CDR3 reads CASSSQGPVTEAFF. CDR3 DNA: TGTGCCAGCAGCTCACAGGGGCCGGTCACTGAAGCTTTCTTT. Full variable domain (outside the CDR3, taken from reference TRBV7-2 and TRBJ1-1): GAGVSQSPSNKVTEKGKDVELRCDPISGHTALYWYRQSLGQGLEFLIYFQGNSAPDKSGLPSDRFSAERTGGSVSTLTIQRTQQEDSAVYLCASSSQGPVTEAFFGQGTRLTVV.